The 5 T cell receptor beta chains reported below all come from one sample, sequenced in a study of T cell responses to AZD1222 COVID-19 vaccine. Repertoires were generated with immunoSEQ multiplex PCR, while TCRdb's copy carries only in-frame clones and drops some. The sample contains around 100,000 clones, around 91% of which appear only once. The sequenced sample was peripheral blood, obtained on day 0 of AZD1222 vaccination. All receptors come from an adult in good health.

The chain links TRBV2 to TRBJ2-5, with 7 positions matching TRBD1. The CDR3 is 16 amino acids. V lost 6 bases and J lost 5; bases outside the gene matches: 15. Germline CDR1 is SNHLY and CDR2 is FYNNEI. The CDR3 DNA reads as TGTGCCAGCAGGGATTCTACCGGGACAGCTGTCGAGACCCAGTACTTC. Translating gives CASRDSTGTAVETQYF.

The CDR3 DNA sequence: TGTGCCAGCAGCTTGCAGGGGGCAATCTTCTACGAGCAGTACTTC. It codes for CASSLQGAIFYEQYF. The V gene is TRBV7-2, the J gene TRBJ2-7; 8 nucleotides align to TRBD1. The CDR3 extends over 15 amino acids. V shed 3 bases, J shed 3 bases, and the junction held 7 bases outside the gene matches. The V gene's germline CDR1 is SGHTA and CDR2 FQGNSA. Full variable domain (outside the CDR3, taken from reference TRBV7-2 and TRBJ2-7): GAGVSQSPSNKVTEKGKDVELRCDPISGHTALYWYRQSLGQGLEFLIYFQGNSAPDKSGLPSDRFSAERTGGSVSTLTIQRTQQEDSAVYLCASSLQGAIFYEQYFGPGTRLTVT.

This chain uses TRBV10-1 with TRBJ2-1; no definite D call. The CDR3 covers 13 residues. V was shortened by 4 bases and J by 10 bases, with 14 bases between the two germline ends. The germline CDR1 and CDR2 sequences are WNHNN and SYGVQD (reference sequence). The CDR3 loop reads CASSVGSFGEQFF. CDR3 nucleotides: TGCGCCAGCAGTGTTGGCAGTTTCGGAGAGCAGTTCTTC.

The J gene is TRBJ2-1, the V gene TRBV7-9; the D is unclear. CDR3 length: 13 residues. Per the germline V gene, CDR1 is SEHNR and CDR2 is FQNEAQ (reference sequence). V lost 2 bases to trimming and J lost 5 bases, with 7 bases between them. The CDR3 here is CASSLRLNNEQFF. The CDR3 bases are TGTGCCAGCAGCTTACGGCTAAACAATGAGCAGTTCTTC. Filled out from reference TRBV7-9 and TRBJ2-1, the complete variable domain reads DTGVSQNPRHKITKRGQNVTFRCDPISEHNRLYWYRQTLGQGPEFLTYFQNEAQLEKSRLLSDRFSAERPKGSFSTLEIQRTEQGDSAMYLCASSLRLNNEQFFGPGTRLTVL.

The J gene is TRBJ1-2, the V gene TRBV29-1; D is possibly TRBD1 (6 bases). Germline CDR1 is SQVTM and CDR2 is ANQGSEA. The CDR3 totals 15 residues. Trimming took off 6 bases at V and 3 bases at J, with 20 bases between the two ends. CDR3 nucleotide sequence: TGCAGCGTCACCCCGGGGGCGACAGGCCACTATGGCTACACCTTC. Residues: CSVTPGATGHYGYTF.